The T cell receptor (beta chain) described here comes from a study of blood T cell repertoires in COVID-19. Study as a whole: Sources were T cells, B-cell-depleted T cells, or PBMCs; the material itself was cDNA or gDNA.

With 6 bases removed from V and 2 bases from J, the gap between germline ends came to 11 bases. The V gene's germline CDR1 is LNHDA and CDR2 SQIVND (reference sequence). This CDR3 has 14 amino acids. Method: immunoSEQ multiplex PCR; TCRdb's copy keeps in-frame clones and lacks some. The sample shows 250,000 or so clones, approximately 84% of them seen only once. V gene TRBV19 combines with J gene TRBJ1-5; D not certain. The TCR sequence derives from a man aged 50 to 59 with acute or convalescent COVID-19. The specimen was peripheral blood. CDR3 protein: CASSIGEGNQPQHF. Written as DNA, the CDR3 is TGTGCCAGTAGCATCGGGGAGGGCAATCAGCCCCAGCATTTT.